In its sample, the clone carrying this TCR beta chain was seen many times. Its target is unknown. The data originate from a study of T cell repertoires in cytomegalovirus infection. As for the study in general: Matching HLA type and CMV infection were both indicated by public TCR beta signatures. Study observations and caveats: The cumulative frequency of public TCR beta families identified carriers of CMV plus the relevant HLA.

From the reads, TCRdb called clonotypes with MiXCR, one entry per CDR3 protein. The sample lists 45,000 to 55,000 distinct CDR3 sequences; approximately 19% were seen once. The sequence derives from a human donor in good health (CMV status not recorded). Some clones in this sample may be carry-over from other donors' samples. Sequencing was performed on CD8+ T cells from cultured PBMCs, taken from culture after CMV antigen stimulation.

Here the CDR3 DNA reads TGTGCCAGCAGTTACTCTGGGGCCAACGTCCTGACTTTC. Protein product: CASSYSGANVLTF. The chain recombines TRBV27 with TRBJ2-6; unclear D gene. Germline CDR1 and CDR2: MNHEY and SMNVEV (reference sequence). V dropped 4 bases and J dropped 0 bases, with 1 base sitting between them. This CDR3 has 13 residues.